This T cell receptor beta chain was profiled in a study of OX40 agonist ivuxolimab in advanced cancers. Broader study findings: More expanded clones were seen, on average, in CD8+ T cells than in CD4+.

A note on this clone: What it binds is not known.

Sampled blood was obtained at baseline, cycle 4 day 1, and cycle 7 day 1. Some clones are missing from TCRdb's copy, which holds only in-frame ones; the method was immunoSEQ multiplex PCR. The sample yields approximately 62,000 clones, nearly 90% seen once. The CDR3 runs 16 residues. The sequence came from an adult with an advanced solid tumor such as melanoma, head and neck, liver or kidney cancer. The genes are TRBV12-2 and TRBJ2-5; TRBD1 was called by the table and not checked on the DNA. TRBV12-2 is tagged as a pseudogene. The source was CD4+ or CD8+ T cells sorted from blood, collected in a trial of the OX40 agonist ivuxolimab. CDR3 sequence: CASRLAGTGGDETQYF. CDR3 sequence (DNA): TGTGCAAGTCGCTTAGCCGGGACAGGGGGGGACGAGACCCAGTACTTC.